This T cell receptor (beta chain) is from a study of T cell responses to AZD1222 COVID-19 vaccine. Clones were sequenced by immunoSEQ multiplex PCR, and TCRdb holds only the in-frame ones, with some missing. Among some 110,000 clones listed, approximately 89% were seen once. This TCR was recovered from an adult who received the AZD1222 COVID-19 vaccine. Source: peripheral blood, taken 28 days after the second AZD1222 dose.

The CDR3 DNA reads TGCGCCAGCAGCTCCGCCGGGCTTTACGAGCAGTACTTC. This codes for CASSSAGLYEQYF. The genes are TRBV5-1 and TRBJ2-7; D ambiguous. V lost 3 bases to trimming and J lost 4 bases, with 11 bases between them. Germline V CDR1 and CDR2: SGHRS, YFSETQ. There are 13 residues in the CDR3. Full variable domain (rest looked up from reference TRBV5-1 and TRBJ2-7): KAGVTQTPRYLIKTRGQQVTLSCSPISGHRSVSWYQQTPGQGLQFLFEYFSETQRNKGNFPGRFSGRQFSNSRSEMNVSTLELGDSALYLCASSSAGLYEQYFGPGTRLTVT.